The clone carrying this T cell receptor (beta chain) was counted at least ten times. Its antigen is undetermined. Authors' analysis steps: Individual samples carried between about 23,224 and 690,600 TCRs, with 85,000 to 100,000 as the median. Each CDR3 protein is one row after TCRdb ran MiXCR on the RACE reads. These V and J calls rely on TCRdb rather than the paper's analysis. The repertoire holds about 64,000 distinct CDR3 sequences, with about 10% as singletons. Time point: patch test 3, about 24 weeks after DPC sensitization. Specified treatment: therapeutic diphenylcyclopropenone sensitization with weekly scalp DPC. Alopecia patients, 18 to 70 years old and DPC-suitable, served as donors. V lost 3 bases and J 2 bases, leaving 7 bases between the germline ends. This CDR3 comprises 12 residues. Germline V gene data show CDR1 as DFQATT and CDR2 as SNEGSKA (reference sequence). The data were obtained in a study of human T cells and chemical hapten exposure.

Study conclusions and caveats: The number of TCRs over 1 in 1000 frequency stayed unchanged after DPC.

The V gene is TRBV20-1, the J gene TRBJ1-1; no reliable D call. The input for sequencing was whole blood, taken in connection with sensitization to the hapten diphenylcyclopropenone (DPC). The clonotype originates from a woman under 40 with alopecia areata. Some clones in this sample may be carry-over from other donors' samples. The CDR3 DNA reads TGCAGTGCTAGGTCCTTAAACACTGAAGCTTTCTTT. It encodes CSARSLNTEAFF.